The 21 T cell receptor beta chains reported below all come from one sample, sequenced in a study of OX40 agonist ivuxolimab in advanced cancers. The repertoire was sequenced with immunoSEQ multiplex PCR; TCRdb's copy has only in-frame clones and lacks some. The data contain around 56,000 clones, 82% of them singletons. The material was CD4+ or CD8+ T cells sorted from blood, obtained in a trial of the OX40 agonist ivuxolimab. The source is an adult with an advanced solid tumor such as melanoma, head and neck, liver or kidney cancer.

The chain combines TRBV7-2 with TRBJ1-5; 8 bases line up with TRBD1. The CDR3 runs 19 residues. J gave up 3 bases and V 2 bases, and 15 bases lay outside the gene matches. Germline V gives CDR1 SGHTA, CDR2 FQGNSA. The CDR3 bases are TGTGCCAGCAGCTTAAGGGGCACAGGGGGTAATTGGAACAATCAGCCCCAGCATTTT. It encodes CASSLRGTGGNWNNQPQHF. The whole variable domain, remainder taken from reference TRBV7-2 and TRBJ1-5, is GAGVSQSPSNKVTEKGKDVELRCDPISGHTALYWYRQSLGQGLEFLIYFQGNSAPDKSGLPSDRFSAERTGGSVSTLTIQRTQQEDSAVYLCASSLRGTGGNWNNQPQHFGDGTRLSIL.

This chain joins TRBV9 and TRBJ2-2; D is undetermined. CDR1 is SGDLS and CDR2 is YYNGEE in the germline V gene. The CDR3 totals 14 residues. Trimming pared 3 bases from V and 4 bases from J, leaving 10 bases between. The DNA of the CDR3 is TGTGCCAGCAGCGCCCTCACTGCCACCGGGGAGCTGTTTTTT. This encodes CASSALTATGELFF.

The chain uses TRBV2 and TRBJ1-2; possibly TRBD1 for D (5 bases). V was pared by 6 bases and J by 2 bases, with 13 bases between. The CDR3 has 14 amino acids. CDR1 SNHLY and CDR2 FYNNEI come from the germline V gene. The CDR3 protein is CASSFGTANYGYTF. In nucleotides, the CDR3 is TGTGCCAGCAGCTTCGGGACGGCGAACTATGGCTACACCTTC.

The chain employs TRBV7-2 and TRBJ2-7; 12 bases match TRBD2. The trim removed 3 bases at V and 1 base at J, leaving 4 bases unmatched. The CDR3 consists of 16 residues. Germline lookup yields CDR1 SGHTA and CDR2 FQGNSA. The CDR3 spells CASSLTSGGRSYEQYF. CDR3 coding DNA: TGTGCCAGCAGCTTGACTAGCGGGGGACGTTCCTACGAGCAGTACTTC.

The CDR3 bases are TGTGCCAGCAGTGTCGGGAGCTCCTACAATGAGCAGTTCTTC. This encodes CASSVGSSYNEQFF. The chain recombines TRBV2 with TRBJ2-1; D perhaps matches TRBD2 (6 bases). The germline V gene has CDR1 SNHLY and CDR2 FYNNEI. V gave up 4 bases and J gave up 0 bases, with 7 bases separating them. The CDR3 is made up of 14 amino acids.

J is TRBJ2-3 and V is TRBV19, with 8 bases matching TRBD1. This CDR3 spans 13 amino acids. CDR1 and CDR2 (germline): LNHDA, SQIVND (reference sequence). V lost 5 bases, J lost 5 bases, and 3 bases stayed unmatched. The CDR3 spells CASSQGAGDTQYF. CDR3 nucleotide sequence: TGTGCCAGTAGTCAGGGGGCTGGAGATACGCAGTATTTT.

For the CDR3, the DNA is TGTGCCAGCAGCTTATATGGGACTAGCGGGAGTACAGATACGCAGTATTTT. Translated: CASSLYGTSGSTDTQYF. The V call is TRBV7-6, the J call TRBJ2-3; 14 bases are shared with TRBD2. This CDR3 contains 17 residues. Trimming at V came to 2 bases and at J to 3 bases, leaving 4 bases not matched to a gene. Germline V CDR1 and CDR2: SGHVS, FNYEAQ.

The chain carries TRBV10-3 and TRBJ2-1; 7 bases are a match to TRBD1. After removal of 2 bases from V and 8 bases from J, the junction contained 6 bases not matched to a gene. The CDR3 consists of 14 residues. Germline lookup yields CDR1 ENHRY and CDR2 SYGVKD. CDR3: CAISEGRGYYEQFF. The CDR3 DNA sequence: TGTGCCATCAGTGAGGGCAGGGGGTACTATGAGCAGTTCTTC.

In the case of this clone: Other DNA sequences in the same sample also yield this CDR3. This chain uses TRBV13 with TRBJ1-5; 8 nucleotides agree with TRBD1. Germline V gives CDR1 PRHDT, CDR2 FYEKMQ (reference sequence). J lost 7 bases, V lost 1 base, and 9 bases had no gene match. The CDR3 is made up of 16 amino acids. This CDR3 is CASSLAPAGGRQPQHF. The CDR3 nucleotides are TGTGCCAGCAGCTTAGCTCCCGCAGGGGGCCGACAGCCCCAGCATTTT. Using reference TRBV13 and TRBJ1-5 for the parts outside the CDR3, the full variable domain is AAGVIQSPRHLIKEKRETATLKCYPIPRHDTVYWYQQGPGQDPQFLISFYEKMQSDKGSIPDRFSAQQFSDYHSELNMSSLELGDSALYFCASSLAPAGGRQPQHFGDGTRLSIL.

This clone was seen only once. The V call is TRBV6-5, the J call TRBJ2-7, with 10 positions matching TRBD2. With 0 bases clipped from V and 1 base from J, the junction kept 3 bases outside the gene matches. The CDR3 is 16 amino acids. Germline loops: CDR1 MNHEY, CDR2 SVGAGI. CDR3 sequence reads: CASSYSSGRSSYEQYF. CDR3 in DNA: TGTGCCAGCAGTTACTCTAGCGGGAGGTCGTCCTACGAGCAGTACTTC.

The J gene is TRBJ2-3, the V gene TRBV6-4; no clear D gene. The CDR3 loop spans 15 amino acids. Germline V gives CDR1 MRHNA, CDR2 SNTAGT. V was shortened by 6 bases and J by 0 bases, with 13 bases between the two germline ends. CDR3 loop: CASSDRGSSTDTQYF. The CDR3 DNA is TGTGCCAGCAGCGACCGAGGCTCTAGCACAGATACGCAGTATTTT.

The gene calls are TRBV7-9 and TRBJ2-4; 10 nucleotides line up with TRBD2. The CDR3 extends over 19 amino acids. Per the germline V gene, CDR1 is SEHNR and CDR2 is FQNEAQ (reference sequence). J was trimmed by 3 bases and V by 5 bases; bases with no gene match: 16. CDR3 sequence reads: CASSPLGLAERAGKNIQYF. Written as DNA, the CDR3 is TGTGCCAGCAGCCCTCTCGGACTAGCGGAAAGGGCCGGCAAAAACATTCAGTACTTC.

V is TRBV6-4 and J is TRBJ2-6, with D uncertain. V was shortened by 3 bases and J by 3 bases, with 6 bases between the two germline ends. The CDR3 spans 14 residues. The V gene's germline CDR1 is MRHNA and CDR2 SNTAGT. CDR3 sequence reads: CASSEAIGANVLTF. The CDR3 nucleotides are TGTGCCAGCAGTGAGGCTATTGGGGCCAACGTCCTGACTTTC.

CDR3: CASSQVSPGQGVDGYTF. CDR3 nucleotide sequence: TGTGCCAGCAGCCAAGTATCCCCGGGACAGGGGGTCGATGGCTACACCTTC. J is TRBJ1-2 and V is TRBV4-2; 11 bases map to TRBD1. The V gene end was trimmed by 1 base and the J gene end by 6 bases; junction bases not matched to a gene: 10. Per the germline V gene, CDR1 is LGHNA and CDR2 is YNFKEQ. The CDR3 runs to 17 residues.

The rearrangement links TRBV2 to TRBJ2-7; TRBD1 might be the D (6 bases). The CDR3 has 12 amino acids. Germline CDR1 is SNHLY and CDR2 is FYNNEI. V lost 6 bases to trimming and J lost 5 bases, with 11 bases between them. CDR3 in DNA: TGTGCCAGCAGGGAACAGGGCGACGAGCAGTACTTC. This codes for CASREQGDEQYF.

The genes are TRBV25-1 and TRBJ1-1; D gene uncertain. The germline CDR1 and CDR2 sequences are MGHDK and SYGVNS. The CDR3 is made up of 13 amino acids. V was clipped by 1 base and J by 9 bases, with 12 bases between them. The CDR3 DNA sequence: TGTGCCAGCAGTGAATCCGTCCCGGACCAAGCTTTCTTT. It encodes CASSESVPDQAFF.

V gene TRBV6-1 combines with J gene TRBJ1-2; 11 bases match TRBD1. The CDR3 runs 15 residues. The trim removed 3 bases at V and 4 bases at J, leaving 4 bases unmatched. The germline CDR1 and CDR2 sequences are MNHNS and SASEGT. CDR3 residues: CASSDRTGGFYGYTF. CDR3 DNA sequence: TGTGCCAGCAGTGATCGGACAGGGGGCTTCTATGGCTACACCTTC.

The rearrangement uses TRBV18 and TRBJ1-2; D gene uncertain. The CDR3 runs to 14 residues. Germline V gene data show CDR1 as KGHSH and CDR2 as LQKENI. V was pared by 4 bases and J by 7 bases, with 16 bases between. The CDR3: CASSHRTDKSGYTF. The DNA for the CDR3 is TGTGCCAGCTCACACCGGACTGACAAGTCTGGCTACACCTTC.

CDR3 sequence: CASSLSQDANTGELFF. CDR3 nucleotides: TGCGCCAGCAGCTTGTCTCAGGACGCGAACACCGGGGAGCTGTTTTTT. V usage is TRBV5-1 and J usage is TRBJ2-2; no clear D gene. This CDR3 is built from 16 residues. Germline V gives CDR1 SGHRS, CDR2 YFSETQ. V lost 1 base and J 0 bases, leaving 10 bases between the germline ends.

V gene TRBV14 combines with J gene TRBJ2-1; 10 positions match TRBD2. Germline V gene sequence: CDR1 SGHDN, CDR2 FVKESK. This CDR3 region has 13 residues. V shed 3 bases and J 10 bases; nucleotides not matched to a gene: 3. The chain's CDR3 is CASSQERGGEQFF. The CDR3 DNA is TGTGCCAGCAGCCAGGAGCGGGGGGGCGAGCAGTTCTTC.

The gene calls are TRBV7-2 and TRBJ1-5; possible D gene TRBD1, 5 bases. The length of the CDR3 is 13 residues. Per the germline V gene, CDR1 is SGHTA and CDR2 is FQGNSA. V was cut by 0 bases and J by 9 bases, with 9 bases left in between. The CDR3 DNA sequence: TGTGCCAGCAGCTTAGCGAGGGGTCGGCCCCAGCATTTT. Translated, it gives CASSLARGRPQHF.